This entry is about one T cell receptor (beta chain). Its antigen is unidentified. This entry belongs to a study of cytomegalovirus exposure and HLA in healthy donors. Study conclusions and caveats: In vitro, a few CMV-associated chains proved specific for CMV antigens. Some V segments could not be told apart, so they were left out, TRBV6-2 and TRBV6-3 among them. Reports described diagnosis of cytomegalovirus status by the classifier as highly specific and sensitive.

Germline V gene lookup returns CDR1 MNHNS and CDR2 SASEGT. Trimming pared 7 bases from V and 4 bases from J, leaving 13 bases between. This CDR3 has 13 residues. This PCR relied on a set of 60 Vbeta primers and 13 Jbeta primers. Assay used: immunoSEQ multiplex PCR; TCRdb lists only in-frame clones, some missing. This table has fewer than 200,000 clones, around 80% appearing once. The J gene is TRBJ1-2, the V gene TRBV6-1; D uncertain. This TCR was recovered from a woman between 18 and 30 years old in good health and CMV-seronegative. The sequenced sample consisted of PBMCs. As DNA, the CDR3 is TGTGCCAGCACCGAAGACACATCCTATGGCTACACCTTC. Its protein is CASTEDTSYGYTF.